This T cell receptor (beta chain) was recovered during a study of a mutant IDH1 vaccine in newly diagnosed glioma. Study in general: Eight vaccinations went to patients in weeks 1, 3, 5, 7, 11, 15, 19, 23. Vaccines began 4-6 weeks after radiotherapy alone, or with temozolomide cycles.

Time point given: week 23, last vaccination. Each dose of the vaccine consisted of 300 ug of mutant IDH1 20-mer peptide, with topical imiquimod. Donors harbored newly found WHO grade 3 or 4 IDH1-mutant, ATRX-lost astrocytomas. Method: immunoSEQ multiplex PCR; TCRdb's copy keeps in-frame clones and lacks some. The sample consists of about 55,000 clones, approximately 80% of them appearing once. Worth noting for this clone: The target antigen is unknown.

CDR3 length: 15 residues. In germline, CDR1 is MNHNY, CDR2 SVGAGI (reference sequence). Trimming took 6 bases from V and 4 from J; bases not matched to a gene: 11. Sample: PBMCs, taken from a glioma patient whose treatment included an IDH1 peptide vaccine. The V call is TRBV6-6, the J call TRBJ2-7, with 8 bases matching TRBD1. The TCR was taken from a man aged 35 to 55 with glioma. The CDR3 sequence: CASSHQTGEKYEQYF. DNA of the CDR3: TGTGCCAGCAGCCACCAGACAGGGGAAAAATACGAGCAGTACTTC.